The TCR beta chain described here comes from a study of blood T cells in healthy people across ages. Study results and caveats: There were more naive CD4+ cells and higher diversity in long-lived donors than in aged donors. The CMV status of each donor remained undetermined, and this could have confounded shifts in expanded clonotypes.

A note on this clonotype: What it recognizes is unknown.

Sample-barcoded 5' priming and a J-beta primer mix drove a second PCR of roughly 7 to 11 cycles. Sequencing recovered at least 3 million CDR3-containing paired-end reads from each sample. TCRdb reanalysed the 5' RACE reads using MiXCR and keeps one entry per CDR3 protein. The sample yields about 640,000 distinct CDR3 sequences, 45% to 65% seen once. Sequences were obtained from blood. The source of this sequence is a man in his 60s in good health.

The CDR3 nucleotides are TGTGCCAGCAGCGCGGGACCTCCAAGCTCCTACGAGCAGTACTTC. Residues: CASSAGPPSSYEQYF. This sequence joins TRBV7-9 and TRBJ2-7; possible D gene TRBD2, 6 bases. There are 15 residues in the CDR3. The germline V and J ends were trimmed by 5 bases and 0 bases, with 14 bases remaining between them. The germline V gene has CDR1 SEHNR and CDR2 FQNEAQ (reference sequence).